This T cell receptor beta chain was observed in a study of post-analysis software for immune sequencing data. Unique molecular identifiers were built into the TCR beta cDNA libraries. When about 0.95 to 10 million T cells were used, they gave about 490,000 cDNA molecules. TCRdb passed the PCR reads through MiXCR, listing each CDR3 protein once. The sample yields some 800,000 distinct CDR3 sequences, under 60% seen once. A note on this clonotype: The target antigen is unknown.

Findings of the study overall: Controls showed lower frequencies than patients for a few TRBV segments, and TRBV5-6, TRBV5-1 and TRBV20-1 were among these. Under F measure analysis, samples from one preparation batch co-clustered strongly.

The CDR3 extends over 14 amino acids. Germline loops: CDR1 MNHNY, CDR2 SVGAGI (reference sequence). The specimen was blood. This clonotype was sampled from a girl between 5 and 17 years old with multiple sclerosis. The chain links TRBV6-6 to TRBJ2-5; TRBD2 aligns across 7 bases. The DNA end favors TRBJ2-7, so the J call may be wrong. This chain's CDR3 is CASRDRDYGYEQYF. The CDR3 nucleotides are TGTGCCAGCAGGGACCGGGACTACGGTTACGAGCAGTACTTC.